This is a list of T cell receptor beta chains from one sample in a study of regulatory T cells in long-lasting Graves disease. TCRdb ran MiXCR on the multiplex PCR reads and lists one entry per CDR3 protein. The repertoire holds 550,000 to 650,000 distinct CDR3 sequences, with about 16% as singletons. The same specimen was also included in a second study, on T cells in Graves' hyperthyroidism and ophthalmopathy.

The material sequenced was peripheral blood mononuclear cells (PBMCs), taken at new diagnosis, from a patient treated with antithyroid drugs. These receptors were taken from a man in his late teens or twenties with Graves disease. Each CDR3 is given with its conserved first and last residue. D genes are given only for firm matches. Clone size is given for some rows only: seen once, a few or many times, or a class if the clone is expanded.

TRBJ2-7 | - | TRBD2 | TRBV9 | 15 | TGTGCCAGCAGCGTAGGGGGGGGGGTGGCCTACGAGCAGTACTTC | CASSVGGGVAYEQYF
TRBJ2-5 | many | TRBD2 | TRBV6-1 | 15 | TGTGCCAGCAGTGAAGCCTCTAGCGGGAGCGAGACCCAGTACTTC | CASSEASSGSETQYF
TRBJ1-5 | many | - | TRBV28 | 14 | TGTGCCAGCAGTTTATCCGGGCCGCATCAGCCCCAGCATTTT | CASSLSGPHQPQHF
TRBJ1-5 | few | TRBD1 | TRBV20-1 | 14 | TGCAGTGCCGCAACAGGGGAAAGCAATCAGCCCCAGCATTTT | CSAATGESNQPQHF
TRBJ1-1 | many | - | TRBV3-1 | 13 | TGTGCCAGCAGCTATACACAGAGAACTGAAGCTTTCTTT | CASSYTQRTEAFF
TRBJ2-7 | - | - | TRBV11-1 | 11 | TGTGCCAGCAGCTTAGCTAACGAGCAGTACTTC | CASSLANEQYF
TRBJ2-3 | - | - | TRBV6-1 | 13 | TGTGCCAGCAGTGAAGGGCGTGGATATACGCAGTATTTT | CASSEGRGYTQYF
TRBJ2-1 | once | TRBD2 | TRBV12-5 | 18 | TGTGCTAGTGGTTTGCCAGTCAAACCCGGGACTAGCTACAATGAGCAGTTCTTC | CASGLPVKPGTSYNEQFF
TRBJ2-7 | - | - | TRBV30 | 12 | TGTGCCTGGAGTAAAACCCCCTACGAGCAGTACTTC | CAWSKTPYEQYF
TRBJ2-7 | many | TRBD2 | TRBV12-3/TRBV12-4 | 16 | TGTGCCAGCAGCCCCCCGTGGTCTAGCGGGAGGTACGAGCAGTACTTC | CASSPPWSSGRYEQYF
TRBJ2-3 | few | TRBD2 | TRBV30 | 13 | TGTGCCTGGTCCGGGGAGGGGCACGACACGCAGTATTTT | CAWSGEGHDTQYF
TRBJ1-3 | - | - | TRBV27 | 16 | TGTGCCAGCAGCCATACGTTAGGGGCCCCTGGAAACACCATATATTTT | CASSHTLGAPGNTIYF
TRBJ2-5 | many | TRBD1 | TRBV30 | 16 | TGTGCCTGGAGTGTACCCGGACAGGGGAGTGGAGAGACCCAGTACTTC | CAWSVPGQGSGETQYF
TRBJ1-4 | few | - | TRBV7-9 | 14 | TGTGCCAGCAGCTGGCGGCAGCGAAATGAAAAACTGTTTTTT | CASSWRQRNEKLFF
TRBJ2-7 | few | TRBD2 | TRBV10-3 | 17 | TGTGCCATCAGCATCCTCGGCTCGAGCGGGACCTTGAACGGGCAGTACTTC | CAISILGSSGTLNGQYF
TRBJ2-1 | many | TRBD2 | TRBV13 | 15 | TGTGCCAGCAGCCCGCGGACTAGCGGATACAATGAGCAGTTCTTC | CASSPRTSGYNEQFF
TRBJ1-1 | few | - | TRBV29-1 | 14 | TGCAGCGTCGCCCCTAGCAGGGGGAACACTGAAGCTTTCTTT | CSVAPSRGNTEAFF
TRBJ1-5 | few | - | TRBV18 | 14 | TGTGCCAGCTCACTTCGACAGGTCCGGCAGCCCCAGCATTTT | CASSLRQVRQPQHF
TRBJ2-1 | few | - | TRBV24-1 | 12 | TGTGCCACCAGTGTCGAGGGTAATGAGCAGTTCTTC | CATSVEGNEQFF
TRBJ2-7 | many | - | TRBV3-1 | 13 | TGTGCCAGCAGCCAAGTAACGGAAAATGGGCAGTACTTC | CASSQVTENGQYF
TRBJ1-5 | few | TRBD1 | TRBV20-1 | 13 | TGCAGTGCTTACAGGGGGCGCGGTCAGCCCCAGCATTTT | CSAYRGRGQPQHF
TRBJ1-3 | few | - | TRBV2 | 15 | TGTGCCAGCAGTGAAGGTCCCTCCGCTGGGAACACCATATATTTT | CASSEGPSAGNTIYF
TRBJ2-7 | many | - | TRBV28 | 11 | TGTGCCAGCAGTCAGCCTTACGAGCAGTACTTC | CASSQPYEQYF
TRBJ2-7 | many | - | TRBV7-9 | 19 | TGTGCCAGCATACCTGGGCGAGGGGCAGGGGTTCTACGCTCCTACGAGCAGTACTTC | CASIPGRGAGVLRSYEQYF
TRBJ2-3 | many | - | TRBV27 | 16 | TGTGCCAGCAGTACTCCCCTAGACACTAACACAGATACGCAGTATTTT | CASSTPLDTNTDTQYF
TRBJ1-2 | many | TRBD1 | TRBV27 | 15 | TGTGCCAGCAGTTTTGGGACAGTGGGGTCCTATGGCTACACCTTC | CASSFGTVGSYGYTF
TRBJ2-7 | few | TRBD2 | TRBV28 | 12 | TGTACCAGCAGATCGGGGGGTAGGGAGCAGTACTTC | CTSRSGGREQYF
TRBJ2-7 | few | - | TRBV28 | 12 | TGTGCCAGCAGTTTATTTAGGAACGAGCAGTACTTC | CASSLFRNEQYF
TRBJ2-3 | few | TRBD1 | TRBV3-1 | 17 | TGTGCCAGCAGCCCCGGACTGAGGCCGAGGGGGCCAGATACGCAGTATTTT | CASSPGLRPRGPDTQYF
TRBJ2-7 | many | TRBD1 | TRBV5-1 | 15 | TGCGCCAGCAGCTGGGACTGGACAGGGATCGGAGAGCAGTACTTC | CASSWDWTGIGEQYF
TRBJ1-4 | many | TRBD1 | TRBV12-3/TRBV12-4 | 16 | TGTGCCAGCAGGGTCAGGGGGGATGCAACTAATGAAAAACTGTTTTTT | CASRVRGDATNEKLFF
TRBJ1-6 | few | TRBD1 | TRBV9 | 17 | TGTGCCAGCAGCGCGGGACAGCCCCTGACCTATAATTCACCCCTCCACTTT | CASSAGQPLTYNSPLHF
TRBJ1-2 | - | - | TRBV4-1 | 13 | TGCGCCAGCAGCCAAGATCCCCTCTATGGCTACACCTTC | CASSQDPLYGYTF
TRBJ1-2 | few | TRBD1 | TRBV2 | 14 | TGTGCCAGCCTAATAGGGGGCCCCCTCTATGGCTACACCTTC | CASLIGGPLYGYTF
TRBJ2-1 | few | - | TRBV6-2/TRBV6-3 | 14 | TGTGCCACTCACCCGGATCGGACAGTCAATGAGCAGTTCTTC | CATHPDRTVNEQFF
TRBJ2-6 | many | TRBD1 | TRBV5-1 | 16 | TGCGCCAGCAGCCTCGGACAGGTAGCCGGGGCCAACGTCCTGACTTTC | CASSLGQVAGANVLTF
TRBJ1-1 | - | - | TRBV10-2 | 14 | TGCGCCAGCAGTGATCTGTATATAGGGGCTGAAGCTTTCTTT | CASSDLYIGAEAFF
TRBJ2-1 | many | TRBD2 | TRBV20-1 | 16 | TGCAGTGCTAGAGGGTTAGCGGGAGTGAAAAACAATGAGCAGTTCTTC | CSARGLAGVKNNEQFF
TRBJ1-3 | - | - | TRBV20-1 | 16 | TGCAGTGCTAGAGACACCTTCGTGGACTCTGGAAACACCATATATTTT | CSARDTFVDSGNTIYF
TRBJ2-3 | few | TRBD2 | TRBV20-1 | 14 | TGCAGTGCTAGAGCGGGGGGGGGCACAGATACGCAGTATTTT | CSARAGGGTDTQYF
TRBJ1-2 | many | - | TRBV28 | 13 | TGTGCCAGCAGTTTAACGGCAGGCTATGGCTACACCTTC | CASSLTAGYGYTF
TRBJ1-2 | - | - | TRBV12-3/TRBV12-4 | 13 | TGTGCCAGCAGTCAACAGGGCCCCTATGGCTACACCTTC | CASSQQGPYGYTF
TRBJ2-3 | many | - | TRBV12-3/TRBV12-4 | 12 | TGTGCCAGCAGTCGCGACAAAGATACGCAGTATTTT | CASSRDKDTQYF
TRBJ2-3 | - | TRBD1 | TRBV7-9 | 15 | TGTGCCAGCAGCAATGGACAGGGTTGGACAGATACGCAGTATTTT | CASSNGQGWTDTQYF
TRBJ2-1 | many | TRBD2 | TRBV27 | 17 | TGTGCCAGCAGGGGGGTAGCGGGAGGGCTACCTTACAATGAGCAGTTCTTC | CASRGVAGGLPYNEQFF
TRBJ1-3 | few | TRBD1 | TRBV30 | 13 | TGTGCCTCAGGGACAGGGGGAGGAAACACCATATATTTT | CASGTGGGNTIYF
TRBJ2-1 | - | TRBD2 | TRBV5-1 | 17 | TGCGCCAGCAGCTTGGGGCTAGCGGGAGGGATGGAGAATGAGCAGTTCTTC | CASSLGLAGGMENEQFF
TRBJ2-1 | many | TRBD2 | TRBV5-1 | 16 | TGCGCCAGCAGCCTGGGTGGGACTAGCTTTGGCAATGAGCAGTTCTTC | CASSLGGTSFGNEQFF
TRBJ2-7 | - | TRBD1 | TRBV11-2 | 16 | TGTGCCAGCAGATCCCCGGGACAGGGGGCCTCCTACGAGCAGTACTTC | CASRSPGQGASYEQYF
TRBJ2-7 | few | TRBD1 | TRBV3-1 | 18 | TGTGCCAGCTCAAATTTCGGAGTTCGGACAGGGCTTTCCTACGAGCAGTACTTC | CASSNFGVRTGLSYEQYF
TRBJ1-1 | - | - | TRBV4-1 | 15 | TGCGCCAGCAGCCCGCAGGGATACAGGAACACTGAAGCTTTCTTT | CASSPQGYRNTEAFF
TRBJ2-1 | - | - | TRBV7-3 | 15 | TGTGCCAGCAGCTTACCCGGGAGTGCCTACAATGAGCAGTTCTTC | CASSLPGSAYNEQFF
TRBJ2-4 | many | - | TRBV12-3/TRBV12-4 | 14 | TGTGCCAGCAGTTTATCCTCAGGGAGGGGGCTAGCGAACTTC | CASSLSSGRGLANF
TRBJ2-3 | many | TRBD2 | TRBV11-2 | 16 | TGTGCCAGCAGCTCCGGGACTAGCGGTGACACAGATACGCAGTATTTT | CASSSGTSGDTDTQYF
TRBJ1-1 | many | - | TRBV6-1 | 13 | TGTGCCAGCGGAAGTGCTTGGAACACTGAAGCTTTCTTT | CASGSAWNTEAFF
TRBJ2-3 | many | TRBD2 | TRBV20-1 | 15 | TGCAGTGCTAGCTCCCGGGAGGCTAGCACAGATACGCAGTATTTT | CSASSREASTDTQYF
TRBJ1-4 | few | - | TRBV6-5 | 14 | TGTGCCAGCAGTTACGGCCAGAGGGGTGAAAAACTGTTTTTT | CASSYGQRGEKLFF
TRBJ1-1 | many | - | TRBV6-1 | 16 | TGTGCCAGCAGTGAATCTAGCCGGATACCTCTAACTGAAGCTTTCTTT | CASSESSRIPLTEAFF
TRBJ2-3 | many | - | TRBV7-3 | 13 | TGTGCCAGCAGCTTATGGCCGGCAGATACGCAGTATTTT | CASSLWPADTQYF